Sequencing of this TCR beta chain was carried out in a study of OX40 agonist ivuxolimab in advanced cancers. About the study as a whole: Ivuxolimab was an agonistic, fully human IgG2 monoclonal antibody directed against OX40 (CD134), a costimulatory receptor. Peripheral TCRbeta sequencing was intended to test whether TCR sequence diversity was altered and clonal T-cell expansion was caused by ivuxolimab. In the dose-escalation cohort, over 65% of patients were male, and the mean age was approximately 60 years, with a range of about 20 to 90. Intravenous ivuxolimab was administered to patients every 2 weeks at six dose levels: 0.01, 0.1, 0.3, 1.5, 3 and 10 mg/kg. Three dose-escalation patients achieved partial responses, one with hepatocellular carcinoma and two with cutaneous melanoma. Of the roughly 53 patients in dose escalation, around 19 had hepatocellular carcinoma, about 15 had melanoma, 9 had renal cell carcinoma and 9 had head and neck cancer. The paper covers the monotherapy dose-escalation part of the phase I ivuxolimab trial, which included N ≈ 50 patients. Prior anti-PD-1, anti-PD-L1 or anti-CTLA-4 therapy was permitted, and checkpoint inhibitors had been received by about 36% of dose-escalation patients.

CDR1 and CDR2, per the germline V gene (reference sequence), are LNHDA and SQIVND. CDR3 length: 13 amino acids, cysteine to phenylalanine. The DNA shown is the 39-base CDR3, in frame from base 1. Clipping removes 6 bases from V and 8 bases from J, with 7 as the unmatched junction base count. Comments on this clone: Its antigen remains undetermined. One base away there is no much larger clone; base qualities are not given.

Genomic DNA was extracted from sorted cells for sequencing of the TCRbeta CDR3 region. The immunoSEQ Assay was used for sequencing of TCRbeta CDR3 regions. This is the immuneACCESS table as TCRdb keeps it, with only in-frame sequences that have V and J called. A part of the clones is gone; compared with another copy, unresolved V genes explain less than half, and the rest is unexplained. The sample table contains roughly 46,000 clones; only one count was recorded for 82% of them. Of the sample, around 2% falls within the top ten clones. The paper as a whole reports these results and caveats: Low levels of normalized T-cell clonal expansion were also shown by some nonresponding patients. Which antigens the clonally expanded peripheral T cells were specific for was not determined. In partial responders in the 0.1-3.0 mg/kg groups, normalized peripheral clonal expansion was found to be among the lowest, especially among CD8+ T cells. On average, CD8+ T cells showed more expanded clones than CD4+ T cells after ivuxolimab. At doses from 0.1 to 3.0 mg/kg, clonal expansion was seen in both CD4+ and CD8+ blood T cells between baseline and week 6.

The trial excluded patients who had a history of autoimmune disease or were on systemic immunosuppression. Peripheral blood for TCR sequencing was collected from all dose cohorts at baseline, on cycle 4 day 1, and on cycle 7 day 1. The samples were drawn from a first-in-human, open-label, multicenter phase I dose-escalation trial of ivuxolimab. The trial enrolled adults with locally advanced or metastatic head and neck squamous cell, hepatocellular, melanoma or renal cell carcinoma. Before TCR sequencing, CD4+ and CD8+ T cells were separately sorted from peripheral blood. The receptor chain draws on TRBV19 and TRBJ1-5; TRBD1 fits 7 bases in the junction. Here the sequenced sample was CD4+ or CD8+ T cells sorted from blood, taken in a trial of the OX40 agonist ivuxolimab. The sequence came from an adult with an advanced solid tumor such as melanoma, head and neck, liver or kidney cancer. For the CDR3, the sequence is CASSDRAREPQHF. The bases read TGTGCCAGTAGCGACAGGGCAAGGGAGCCCCAGCATTTT.